This T cell receptor (beta chain) was captured by sequencing in a study of OX40 agonist ivuxolimab in advanced cancers. About the study: Males comprised approximately 81% of the group, whose mean age was around 62 years (range roughly 23 to 80).

Data came from immunoSEQ multiplex PCR; TCRdb stores just in-frame clones and leaves some out. This table holds some 65,000 clones, roughly nine tenths found once. The CDR3 spans 15 residues. Germline values: CDR1 PRHDT, CDR2 FYEKMQ (reference sequence). The V end was cut by 5 bases, the J end by 3 bases, with 16 bases between. The source is an adult with an advanced solid tumor such as melanoma, head and neck, liver or kidney cancer. The rearrangement uses TRBV13 and TRBJ1-1, with D possibly TRBD1 on 6 matching bases. Here the sequenced sample was CD4+ or CD8+ T cells sorted from blood, taken in a trial of the OX40 agonist ivuxolimab. The CDR3 region is CASSDIGGGYTEAFF. The CDR3 nucleotides read TGTGCCAGCAGCGATATAGGGGGTGGGTACACTGAAGCTTTCTTT.